Listed here is a single T cell receptor beta chain. The data stem from a study of memory CD4+ T cells and cytomegalovirus serostatus. The CDR3 consists of 12 residues. The germline CDR1 and CDR2 sequences are SGHRS and YFSETQ. V lost 5 bases and J 8 bases, leaving 13 bases between the germline ends. Sequenced by immunoSEQ multiplex PCR; TCRdb stores in-frame clones only, minus some. The sample yields 61,000 or so clones, around three quarters seen once. Single viable CD3+CD4+CD8-CD45RO+ cells were sorted as the memory CD4+ T cells. Sequencing input: memory CD4+ T cells from blood. The chain has TRBV5-1 and TRBJ1-2; D gene unclear. This receptor was identified in an adult in good health and CMV-seronegative. Some clones in this sample may be carry-over from other donors' samples. This chain's CDR3 is CASSLGGEGYTF. The CDR3 DNA reads TGCGCCAGCAGTCTGGGCGGGGAGGGCTACACCTTC.